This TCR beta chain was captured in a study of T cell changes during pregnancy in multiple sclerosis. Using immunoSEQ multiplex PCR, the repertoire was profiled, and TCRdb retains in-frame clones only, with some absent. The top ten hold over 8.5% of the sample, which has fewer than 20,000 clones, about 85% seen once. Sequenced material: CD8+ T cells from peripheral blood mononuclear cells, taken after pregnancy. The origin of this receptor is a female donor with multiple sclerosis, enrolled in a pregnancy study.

CDR3 sequence reads: CAFGTGALAKNIQYF. As DNA, the CDR3 is TGTGCCTTCGGGACAGGGGCCCTAGCCAAAAACATTCAGTACTTC. This chain uses TRBV30 with TRBJ2-4, with 10 bases fitting TRBD1. This CDR3 region has 15 residues. V shed 7 bases and J 0 bases; nucleotides not matched to a gene: 6. Germline CDR1 is GTSNPN and CDR2 is SVGIG (reference sequence).